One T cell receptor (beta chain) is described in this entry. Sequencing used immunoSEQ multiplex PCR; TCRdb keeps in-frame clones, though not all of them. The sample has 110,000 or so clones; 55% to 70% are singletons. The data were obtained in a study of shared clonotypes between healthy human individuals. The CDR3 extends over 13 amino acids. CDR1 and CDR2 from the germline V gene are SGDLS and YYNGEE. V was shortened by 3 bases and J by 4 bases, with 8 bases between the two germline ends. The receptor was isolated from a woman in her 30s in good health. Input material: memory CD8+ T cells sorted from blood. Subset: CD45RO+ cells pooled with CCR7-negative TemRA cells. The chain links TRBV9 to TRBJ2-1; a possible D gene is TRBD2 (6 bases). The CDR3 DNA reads TGTGCCAGCAGCGCGGGGACTTACAATGAGCAGTTCTTC. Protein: CASSAGTYNEQFF.